This entry describes one T cell receptor beta chain. The data belong to a study of T cell responses to AZD1222 COVID-19 vaccine. Sequencing was performed with immunoSEQ multiplex PCR; in TCRdb, only in-frame clones are kept and a portion is missing. The sample has over 25,000 clones, approximately 78% seen once. CDR1 is MNHEY, CDR2 SVGAGI, per germline. CDR3 size: 15 residues. Trimming at V came to 6 bases and at J to 4 bases, leaving 8 bases not matched to a gene. The chain couples TRBV6-5 to TRBJ1-3; 8 positions agree with TRBD1. The TCR was taken from an adult in good health. The source was peripheral blood, collected on day 0 of AZD1222 vaccination. The CDR3 spells CASSPGGIRGNTIYF. The DNA of the CDR3 is TGTGCCAGCAGCCCAGGGGGCATCAGGGGAAACACCATATATTTT.